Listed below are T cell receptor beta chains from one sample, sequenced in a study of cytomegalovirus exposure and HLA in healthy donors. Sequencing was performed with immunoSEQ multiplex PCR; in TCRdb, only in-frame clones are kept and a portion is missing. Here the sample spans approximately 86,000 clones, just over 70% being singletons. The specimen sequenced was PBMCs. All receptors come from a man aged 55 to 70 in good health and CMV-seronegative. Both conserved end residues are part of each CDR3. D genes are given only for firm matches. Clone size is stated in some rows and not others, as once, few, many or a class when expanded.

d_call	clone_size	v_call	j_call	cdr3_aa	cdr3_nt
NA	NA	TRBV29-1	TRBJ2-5	CSVQWTVQETQYF	TGCAGCGTGCAGTGGACTGTCCAAGAGACCCAGTACTTC
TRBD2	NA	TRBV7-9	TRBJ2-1	CASSPGTSGTSYNEQFF	TGTGCCAGCAGCCCGGGGACTAGCGGGACGTCCTACAATGAGCAGTTCTTC
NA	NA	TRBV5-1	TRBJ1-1	CASSRAGIGTEAFF	TGCGCCAGCAGCCGAGCAGGGATAGGCACTGAAGCTTTCTTT
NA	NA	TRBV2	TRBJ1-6	CASRSTAQGRNSPLHF	TGTGCCAGCAGGAGCACAGCGCAGGGTAGGAATTCACCCCTCCACTTT
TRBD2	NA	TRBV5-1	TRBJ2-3	CASSLEGGSPDTQYF	TGCGCCAGCAGCTTGGAGGGCGGGAGTCCAGATACGCAGTATTTT
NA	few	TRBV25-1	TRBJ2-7	CASSESPSYEQYF	TGTGCCAGCAGTGAATCCCCGTCCTACGAGCAGTACTTC
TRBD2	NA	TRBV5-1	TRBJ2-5	CASSLAVAGGAETQYF	TGCGCCAGCAGCTTGGCGGTAGCGGGGGGTGCAGAGACCCAGTACTTC
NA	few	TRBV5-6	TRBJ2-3	CASRRLDGTDTQYF	TGTGCCAGCCGAAGGCTAGATGGCACAGATACGCAGTATTTT
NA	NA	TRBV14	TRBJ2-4	CASSQDSNIQYF	TGTGCCAGCAGCCAAGACTCTAACATTCAGTACTTC
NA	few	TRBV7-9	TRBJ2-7	CASSLDSTYEQYF	TGTGCCAGCAGCTTAGACAGTACCTACGAGCAGTACTTC
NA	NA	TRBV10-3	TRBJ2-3	CAISVDTSTDTQYF	TGTGCCATCAGTGTAGACACCTCCACAGATACGCAGTATTTT
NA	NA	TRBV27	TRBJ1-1	CATGSITEAFF	TGTGCCACCGGGTCGATCACTGAAGCTTTCTTT
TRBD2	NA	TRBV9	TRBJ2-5	CASSVGPSGGPGTQYF	TGTGCCAGCAGCGTAGGCCCTAGCGGGGGCCCGGGGACCCAGTACTTC
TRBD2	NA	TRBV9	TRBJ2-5	CASSVAHSGGQETQYF	TGTGCCAGCAGCGTAGCTCATAGCGGGGGGCAAGAGACCCAGTACTTC
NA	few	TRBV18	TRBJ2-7	CASSPNSPTYEQYF	TGTGCCAGCTCACCGAACTCACCAACCTACGAGCAGTACTTC
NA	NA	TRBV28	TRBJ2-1	CASTPIGIGPPHEQFF	TGTGCCAGCACCCCTATCGGGATAGGACCGCCCCATGAGCAGTTCTTC
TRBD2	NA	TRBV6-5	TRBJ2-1	CASRRGDNEQFF	TGTGCCAGCAGGCGGGGGGACAATGAGCAGTTCTTC
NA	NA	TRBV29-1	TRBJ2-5	CSVRSSRGETQYF	TGCAGCGTGCGGTCATCGAGGGGGGAGACCCAGTACTTC
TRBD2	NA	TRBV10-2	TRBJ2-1	CASSEPGLAGGDEQFF	TGCGCCAGCAGTGAGCCTGGACTAGCGGGGGGCGATGAGCAGTTCTTC
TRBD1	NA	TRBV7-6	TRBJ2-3	CASSLGTGGYTDTQYF	TGTGCCAGCAGCTTAGGGACAGGGGGGTACACAGATACGCAGTATTTT
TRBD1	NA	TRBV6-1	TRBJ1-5	CASSVRTGNNQPQHF	TGTGCCAGCAGTGTACGGACAGGGAACAATCAGCCCCAGCATTTT
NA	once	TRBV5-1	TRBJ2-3	CASSLTRATDTQYF	TGCGCCAGCAGCTTGACGAGAGCCACAGATACGCAGTATTTT
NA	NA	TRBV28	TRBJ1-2	CASIGGLEGYTF	TGTGCCAGCATCGGGGGTTTAGAGGGCTACACCTTC
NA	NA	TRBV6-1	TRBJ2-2	CASSGLQGYAGELFF	TGTGCCAGCAGTGGACTTCAGGGTTATGCCGGGGAGCTGTTTTTT
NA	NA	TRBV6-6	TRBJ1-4	CASSYSAAGYNEKLFF	TGTGCCAGCAGTTACTCGGCCGCGGGGTATAATGAAAAACTGTTTTTT
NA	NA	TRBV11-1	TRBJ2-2	CASSPWTGAKGAGELFF	TGTGCCAGCAGCCCCTGGACCGGGGCCAAGGGGGCCGGGGAGCTGTTTTTT
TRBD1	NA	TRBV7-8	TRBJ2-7	CASGGQGLYEQYF	TGTGCCAGCGGAGGACAGGGGTTGTACGAGCAGTACTTC
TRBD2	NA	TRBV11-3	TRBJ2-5	CASSLGPGLAGQETQYF	TGTGCCAGCAGCTTAGGCCCGGGACTAGCGGGCCAAGAGACCCAGTACTTC
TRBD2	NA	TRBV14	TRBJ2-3	CASSRELAGGPTDTQYF	TGTGCCAGCAGCCGCGAACTAGCGGGAGGGCCCACAGATACGCAGTATTTT
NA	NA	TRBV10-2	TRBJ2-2	CASSEPWPSGELFF	TGCGCCAGCAGTGAGCCCTGGCCTAGCGGGGAGCTGTTTTTT
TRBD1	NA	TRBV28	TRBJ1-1	CASSFEGAGGNTEAFF	TGTGCCAGCAGTTTTGAGGGGGCGGGTGGGAACACTGAAGCTTTCTTT
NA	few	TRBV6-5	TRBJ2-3	CASSYGSTDTQYF	TGTGCCAGCAGTTACGGCTCCACAGATACGCAGTATTTT